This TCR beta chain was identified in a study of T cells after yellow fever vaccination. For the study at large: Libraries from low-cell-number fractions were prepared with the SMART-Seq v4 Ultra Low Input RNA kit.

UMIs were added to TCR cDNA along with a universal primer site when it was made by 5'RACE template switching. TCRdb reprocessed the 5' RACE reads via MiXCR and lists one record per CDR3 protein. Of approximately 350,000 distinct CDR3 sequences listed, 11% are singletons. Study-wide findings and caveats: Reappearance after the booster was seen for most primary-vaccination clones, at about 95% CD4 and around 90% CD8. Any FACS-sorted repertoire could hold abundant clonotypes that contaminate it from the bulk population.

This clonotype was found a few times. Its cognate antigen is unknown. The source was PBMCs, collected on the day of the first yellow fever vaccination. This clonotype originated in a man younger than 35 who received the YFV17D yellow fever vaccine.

This chain's CDR3 is CATGQGGDEQFF. In nucleotides, the CDR3 is TGTGCCACAGGACAGGGAGGCGATGAGCAGTTCTTC. The rearrangement uses TRBV7-9 and TRBJ2-1; the match to TRBD1 covers 8 bases. V trimming: 10 bases; J trimming: 8 bases; junction bases outside the gene matches: 7. Germline CDR1 is SEHNR and CDR2 is FQNEAQ (reference sequence). The CDR3 has 12 residues.